The following is a TCR beta chain sequence with its context. No antigen is known for it. Profiled with immunoSEQ multiplex PCR; TCRdb holds only in-frame clones, not every one. This table holds fewer than 2.5 million clones, roughly 93% found once. The record originates from a study of shared clonotypes between healthy human individuals. Study-level information: Three plates were used per donor for CD4 naive, three for CD4 memory, two for CD8 naive and one for CD8 memory. Whole-study results and caveats: Naive subsets generally exceeded memory subsets in estimated richness. Naive CD4 clonotypes overlapped across a handful of donors at around 4.8%.

Germline CDR1 and CDR2: MNHEY and SMNVEV (reference sequence). Trimming removed 4 bases at V and 6 bases at J, with 3 bases between. CDR3 size: 11 residues. The source is a young man in good health. Some clones in this sample may be carry-over from other donors' samples. V usage is TRBV27 and J usage is TRBJ2-2; no reliable D call. The sample consisted of naive CD4+ T cells from PBMCs. The subset here: CD45RA+ positively selected. The CDR3 DNA is TGTGCCAGCAGTTCCGCCGGGGAGCTGTTTTTT. It specifies CASSSAGELFF.